This T cell receptor beta chain appears in the sequencing data of a study of shared clonotypes between healthy human individuals. This CDR3 has 18 residues. Losses at the gene ends were 5 bases for V and 2 bases for J; bases not matched to a gene: 12. Looked up from germline, CDR1 is LNHNV and CDR2 is YYDKDF (reference sequence). The protocol was immunoSEQ multiplex PCR, while the TCRdb copy is restricted to in-frame clones and leaves out a portion. The profile covers about 1 million clones, with 78% appearing a single time and more than 0.5% taken by the ten largest. Sequencing input: memory CD4+ T cells from PBMCs. Specified subset: CD45RA-negative fraction. The rearrangement uses TRBV15 and TRBJ2-7; the match to TRBD2 covers 13 bases. The TCR comes from a man between 18 and 29 years old in good health. Some clones in this sample may be carry-over from other donors' samples. CDR3 in DNA: TGTGCCACCAGCCGAGCCCGAGGACTAGCGGGAGTAGCCTACGAGCAGTACTTC. This codes for CATSRARGLAGVAYEQYF.